This passage covers 19 T cell receptor beta chains from one sample sequenced in a study of siplizumab effects on memory and regulatory T cells. Clones were read by immunoSEQ multiplex PCR, and TCRdb kept only the in-frame ones, dropping some. This sample carries approximately 110,000 clones, roughly 91% of them seen once, and the ten largest clones take around 0.3%. What was sequenced was CD4+ T cells sorted from blood. These receptors were obtained from a human donor in good health.

The chain uses TRBV7-8 and TRBJ1-5, with a weak D call TRBD1 (6 bases). CDR3 length equals 14 residues. Trimming stripped 5 bases from V and 4 bases from J, with 12 bases between. CDR1 is SGHVS, CDR2 FQNEAQ, per germline. Here the CDR3 DNA reads TGTGCCAGCAGCCCCGGACAGATTAATCAGCCCCAGCATTTT. It codes for CASSPGQINQPQHF.

This clone appeared a single time. The rearrangement joins TRBV29-1 to TRBJ2-7; D unclear. Germline CDR1 is SQVTM and CDR2 is ANQGSEA. This CDR3 has 14 residues. V was pared by 0 bases and J by 4 bases, with 13 bases between. The CDR3 sequence: CSVEDGSLGYEQYF. The CDR3 coding sequence is TGCAGCGTTGAAGATGGTAGTCTTGGATACGAGCAGTACTTC.

The chain links TRBV30 to TRBJ1-1; no firm D call. The CDR3 consists of 12 residues. Germline V gene data show CDR1 as GTSNPN and CDR2 as SVGIG (reference sequence). Trimming cost V 2 bases and J 1 base, with 5 bases left between them. The CDR3: CAWSRENTEAFF. Written as DNA, the CDR3 is TGTGCCTGGAGTCGGGAGAACACTGAAGCTTTCTTT.

The CDR3 sequence is CSAIGGTEAFF. The DNA of the CDR3 is TGCAGTGCTATTGGGGGTACTGAAGCTTTCTTT. V gene TRBV20-1 combines with J gene TRBJ1-1; the D gene is possibly TRBD1 (5 bases). V lost 4 bases, J lost 5 bases, and 8 bases lay in between. The CDR3 length is 11 residues. CDR1 DFQATT and CDR2 SNEGSKA come from the germline V gene (reference sequence).

The chain carries TRBV11-3 and TRBJ2-1; maybe TRBD2 (6 bases). Germline V CDR1 and CDR2: SGHNT, YENEEA. CDR3 length: 14 amino acids. The germline V and J ends were trimmed by 2 bases and 6 bases, with 11 bases remaining between them. CDR3 DNA sequence: TGTGCCAGCAGCTTAATGAGGGGAGGCAATGAGCAGTTCTTC. It yields the protein CASSLMRGGNEQFF.

The chain joins TRBV12-5 to TRBJ1-1; no definite D call. Germline V gene sequence: CDR1 LGHNT, CDR2 FRNRAP. Deletions cut 5 bases from V and 6 bases from J, with 7 bases between. The CDR3 contains 11 residues. CDR3 region: CASGPGPEAFF. In nucleotides, the CDR3 is TGTGCTAGTGGTCCTGGCCCTGAAGCTTTCTTT.

This sequence joins TRBV5-8 and TRBJ2-3; D is perhaps TRBD1 or TRBD2 (5 bases each). V lost 0 bases and J lost 2, with 10 bases in between. The CDR3 length is 15 residues. The germline V gene encodes CDR1 SGHTS and CDR2 YDEGEE. The DNA for the CDR3 is TGTGCCAGCAGCTTGGGAGGGACCTACACAGATACGCAGTATTTT. This translates into CASSLGGTYTDTQYF.

There are a few counts of this clone. The chain carries TRBV4-1 and TRBJ1-1; D call uncertain. The CDR3 is made up of 16 amino acids. Deletions cut 0 bases from V and 0 bases from J, with 11 bases between. CDR1 is MGHRA and CDR2 is YSYEKL in the germline V gene. Here the CDR3 DNA reads TGCGCCAGCAGCCAAGATACAGCCCTTATGAACACTGAAGCTTTCTTT. As protein: CASSQDTALMNTEAFF.

The count of this clone is one. This chain joins TRBV7-9 and TRBJ2-7; weak D call: TRBD1 (6 bases). The CDR3 has 13 residues. V was pared by 5 bases and J by 4 bases, with 12 bases between. Germline assignment: CDR1 SEHNR and CDR2 FQNEAQ (reference sequence). The DNA of the CDR3 is TGTGCCAGCAGCCGTGGACAGCCTTACGAGCAGTACTTC. Its translation is CASSRGQPYEQYF.

V usage is TRBV14 and J usage is TRBJ2-1; possible D gene TRBD2, 6 bases. In germline, CDR1 is SGHDN, CDR2 FVKESK. The CDR3 length is 16 residues. Trimming stripped 1 base from V and 0 bases from J, with 10 bases between. The CDR3 DNA follows: TGTGCCAGCAGCCAAGGGGCGGGGAGCTCCTACAATGAGCAGTTCTTC. Translating it yields CASSQGAGSSYNEQFF. Full variable domain (remainder filled in from reference TRBV14 and TRBJ2-1): EAGVTQFPSHSVIEKGQTVTLRCDPISGHDNLYWYRRVMGKEIKFLLHFVKESKQDESGMPNNRFLAERTGGTYSTLKVQPAELEDSGVYFCASSQGAGSSYNEQFFGPGTRLTVL.

The chain is built from TRBV29-1 and TRBJ2-5; D is undetermined. The J call may be incorrect, as the DNA end agrees better with TRBJ2-7. The CDR3 extends over 13 amino acids. Germline loops: CDR1 SQVTM, CDR2 ANQGSEA. The DNA of the CDR3 is TGCAGCGTTGAAGATTCTCGAACCTACGAGCAGTACTTC. Encoded protein: CSVEDSRTYEQYF.

This clone was counted a single time. The chain employs TRBV19 and TRBJ1-6, with TRBD1 as a possible D gene (6 bases). Germline V gene sequence: CDR1 LNHDA, CDR2 SQIVND (reference sequence). V gave up 6 bases and J gave up 9 bases, with 18 bases separating them. This CDR3 is built from 15 residues. The CDR3 protein is CASRARTEAASPLHF. The CDR3 region has the DNA TGTGCCAGTAGGGCACGGACAGAGGCGGCTTCACCCCTCCACTTT.

This chain connects TRBV27 to TRBJ2-7; 9 bases match TRBD1. The CDR3 has 15 amino acids. The V and J ends lost 6 bases and 4 bases, in that order; junction bases with no gene match: 10. Germline V CDR1 and CDR2: MNHEY, SMNVEV (reference sequence). CDR3 region: CASRTQGQGPYEQYF. The DNA for the CDR3 is TGTGCCAGCAGAACCCAAGGACAGGGGCCTTACGAGCAGTACTTC.

The V and J genes are TRBV25-1 and TRBJ1-1; D gene uncertain. V lost 1 base and J 4 bases, leaving 13 bases between the germline ends. Germline V gene data show CDR1 as MGHDK and CDR2 as SYGVNS. The length of the CDR3 is 15 residues. This chain's CDR3 is CASSEWAGRGTEAFF. The CDR3 DNA reads TGTGCCAGCAGTGAATGGGCGGGGAGAGGCACTGAAGCTTTCTTT.

This chain uses TRBV5-5 with TRBJ1-2; the D gene is possibly TRBD1 (5 bases). The CDR3 is 12 residues long. Germline lookup yields CDR1 SGHKS and CDR2 YYEKEE (reference sequence). V lost 4 bases, J lost 8 bases, and 12 bases lay in between. CDR3 region: CASSGALVGYTF. CDR3 nucleotides: TGTGCCAGCAGCGGGGCCTTGGTAGGCTACACCTTC.

The chain carries TRBV27 and TRBJ2-2; 7 bases are shared with TRBD2. V dropped 6 bases and J dropped 6; count of bases not matched to a gene: 7. CDR1 MNHEY and CDR2 SMNVEV come from the germline V gene (reference sequence). This CDR3 has 14 residues. CDR3 region: CASRLGGEAGELFF. In DNA form, the CDR3 reads TGTGCCAGCAGGCTGGGGGGGGAGGCCGGGGAGCTGTTTTTT.

Only a few counts were recorded for this clone. CDR3 residues: CASSPGGGTEAFF. As DNA, the CDR3 is TGTGCCAGCAGCCCTGGAGGGGGCACTGAAGCTTTCTTT. The chain is built from TRBV6-1 and TRBJ1-1, with D perhaps TRBD1 (6 bases). Trimming stripped 6 bases from V and 4 bases from J, with 12 bases between. The CDR3 covers 13 residues. CDR1 and CDR2 (germline): MNHNS, SASEGT.

This chain connects TRBV5-1 to TRBJ2-7; D gene unclear. V lost 4 bases to trimming and J lost 0 bases, with 5 bases between them. The CDR3 loop spans 12 amino acids. CDR1 is SGHRS, CDR2 YFSETQ, per germline. The CDR3 loop reads CASSPSSYEQYF. CDR3 coding DNA: TGCGCCAGCAGCCCTAGCTCCTACGAGCAGTACTTC. Full variable domain (outside the CDR3, taken from reference TRBV5-1 and TRBJ2-7): KAGVTQTPRYLIKTRGQQVTLSCSPISGHRSVSWYQQTPGQGLQFLFEYFSETQRNKGNFPGRFSGRQFSNSRSEMNVSTLELGDSALYLCASSPSSYEQYFGPGTRLTVT.

The chain recombines TRBV5-6 with TRBJ2-7, with TRBD1 identical over 11 bases. This CDR3 has 14 amino acids. Germline-derived CDR1 and CDR2 are SGHDT and YYEEEE. V shed 3 bases, J shed 3 bases, and the junction held 2 bases outside the gene matches. CDR3 amino acids: CASSSDRGLYEQYF. As DNA, the CDR3 is TGTGCCAGCAGCTCGGACAGGGGGCTCTACGAGCAGTACTTC.